A single T cell receptor (beta chain) is shown here with its context. Its target is unknown. This specimen belongs to a study of STAT3 mutations in large granular lymphocyte leukemia. Germline V gene sequence: CDR1 SQVTM, CDR2 ANQGSEA. The CDR3 is 13 residues long. V gave up 4 bases and J gave up 4 bases, with 12 bases separating them. Each sample's TCRbeta library yielded on average about 38,000 productive templates. Assay: immunoSEQ multiplex PCR; the TCRdb copy retains only in-frame clones and omits some. The table shows 37,000 or so clones, with over 75% occurring only once. Study-wide points: Persisting codominant clonotypes may have hidden a small pathogenic clone. In about 30% of the 18 patients, new TCR clonotypes emerged after therapy. Every T-LGLL patient had at least one immunodominant TCRbeta clonotype.

The clonotype originates from a human donor with T large granular lymphocyte leukemia. Some clones in this sample may be carry-over from other donors' samples. This sequence joins TRBV29-1 and TRBJ2-3; D is perhaps TRBD2 (6 bases). Sequenced: PBMCs. CDR3 bases: TGCAGCGTTGTTGGGGGGAGGTCAGATACGCAGTATTTT. Its translation is CSVVGGRSDTQYF.